This T cell receptor (beta chain) was identified during a study of response to subunit inactivated influenza vaccine. Study-wide findings and caveats: The authors put forward the suggestion that each seasonal influenza vaccination may bring in only a limited number of new T cells.

This clonotype has just a few counts. Its target is unknown. Trimming took 3 bases from V and 6 from J, leaving 12 bases between them. There are 13 residues in the CDR3. In germline, CDR1 is SGHAT, CDR2 FQNNGV. TCRdb independently ran MiXCR on the RT-PCR reads; one entry per CDR3 protein. Of approximately 200,000 distinct CDR3 sequences listed, 14% are singletons. The gene calls are TRBV11-2 and TRBJ2-7; D ambiguous. The origin of this receptor is a man aged 50-59 years who received an inactivated influenza vaccine. Source: CD8+ T cells sorted from PBMCs, taken more than 4 days after vaccination. The CDR3 DNA is TGTGCCAGCAGCTTGGAAAGGTCAGCCGAGCAGTACTTC. Its protein is CASSLERSAEQYF.